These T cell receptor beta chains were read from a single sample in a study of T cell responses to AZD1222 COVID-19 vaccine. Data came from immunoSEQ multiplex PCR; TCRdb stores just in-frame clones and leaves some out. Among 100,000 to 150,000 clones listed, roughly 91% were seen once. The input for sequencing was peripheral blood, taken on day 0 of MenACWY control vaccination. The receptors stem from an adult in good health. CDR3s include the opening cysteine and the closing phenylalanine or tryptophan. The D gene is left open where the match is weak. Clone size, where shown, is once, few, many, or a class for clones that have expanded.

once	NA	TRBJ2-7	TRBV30	TGTGCCTGGAGTGTACGGGGCTACGAGCAGTACTTC	CAWSVRGYEQYF
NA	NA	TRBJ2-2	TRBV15	TGTGCCACCAGCAGTCAAAATCGGAAAACGAACACCGGGGAGCTGTTTTTT	CATSSQNRKTNTGELFF
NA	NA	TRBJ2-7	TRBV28	TGTGCCAGCAGTTTGGGGTACGAGCAGTACTTC	CASSLGYEQYF
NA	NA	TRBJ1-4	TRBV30	TGTGCCTGGAGTGTACACAGACCTAATGAAAAACTGTTTTTT	CAWSVHRPNEKLFF
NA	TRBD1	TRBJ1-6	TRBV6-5	TGTGCCAGCATCGACAGGGTAAAAAATTCACCCCTCCACTTT	CASIDRVKNSPLHF
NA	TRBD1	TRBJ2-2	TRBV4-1	TGCGCCAGCAGCCAAGCGGACAGGGGAACCGGGGAGCTGTTTTTT	CASSQADRGTGELFF
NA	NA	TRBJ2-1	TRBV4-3	TGCGCCAGCAGCCAAGATGGCTGGTCCTTCAATGAGCAGTTCTTC	CASSQDGWSFNEQFF
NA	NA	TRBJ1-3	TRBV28	TGTGCCAGCAGTTTCCGGGTACCTGGAAACACCATATATTTT	CASSFRVPGNTIYF
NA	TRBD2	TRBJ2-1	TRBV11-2	TGTGCCAGCAGCCTCCTCGGACTAGCGGACAATGAGCAGTTCTTC	CASSLLGLADNEQFF
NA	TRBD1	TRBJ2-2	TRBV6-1	TGTGCCAGCAGTGAAGCGACAGGGGGCGCACCCGGGGAGCTGTTTTTT	CASSEATGGAPGELFF
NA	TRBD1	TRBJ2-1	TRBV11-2	TGTGCCAGCAGCTCCCCGGACAGGGGTCGCCAAGAGCAGTTCTTC	CASSSPDRGRQEQFF
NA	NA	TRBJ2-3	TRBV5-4	TGTGCCAGCAGCTTGGAGGCGGGCAGCACAGATACGCAGTATTTT	CASSLEAGSTDTQYF
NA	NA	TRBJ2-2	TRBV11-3	TGTGCCAGCAGCTTAGCGGGGACGAACACCGGGGAGCTGTTTTTT	CASSLAGTNTGELFF
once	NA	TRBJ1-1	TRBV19	TGTGCCAGTAGTATTCGGTTACAACGTCAAGCTTTCTTT	CASSIRLQRQAFF
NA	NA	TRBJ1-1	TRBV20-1	TGCAGCGCCGCGGGGGGGCCTGAAGCTTTCTTT	CSAAGGPEAFF
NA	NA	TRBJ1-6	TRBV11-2	TGTGCCAGCAGCTTAGCAGGATATAATTCACCCCTCCACTTT	CASSLAGYNSPLHF
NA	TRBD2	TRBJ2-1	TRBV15	TGTGCCACCAGCAGCGGGGAACTGCTAGCGGCCTCCTACAATGAGCAGTTCTTC	CATSSGELLAASYNEQFF
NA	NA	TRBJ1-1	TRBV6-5	TGTGCCAGCAGTTACTCGACAGTAATGAACACTGAAGCTTTCTTT	CASSYSTVMNTEAFF
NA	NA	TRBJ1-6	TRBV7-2	TGTGCCAGCAGCTTAAATTCGGACTCACCCCTCCACTTT	CASSLNSDSPLHF
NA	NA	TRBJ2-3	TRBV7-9	TGTGCCAGCAGCCCACAGGGTTCTAGCACAGATACGCAGTATTTT	CASSPQGSSTDTQYF
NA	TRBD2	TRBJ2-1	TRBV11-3	TGTGCCAGCAGCTTAGCGACTAGCGGGAGGGCCCAGAATGAGCAGTTCTTC	CASSLATSGRAQNEQFF
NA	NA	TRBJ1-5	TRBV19	TGTGCCACCACCACAGGTCTATCGCCCCAGCATTTT	CATTTGLSPQHF
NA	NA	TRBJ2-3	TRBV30	TGTGCCTGGAGTGTAATGGGGTCGGGGCCAGATACGCAGTATTTT	CAWSVMGSGPDTQYF
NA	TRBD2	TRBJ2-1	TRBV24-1	TGTGCCACCAGTGACCTGACTAGCGGGAGCCTAAATGAGCAGTTCTTC	CATSDLTSGSLNEQFF
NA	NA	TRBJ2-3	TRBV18	TGTGCCAGCTCACCAATCCGGGAGATTAGCACAGATACGCAGTATTTT	CASSPIREISTDTQYF
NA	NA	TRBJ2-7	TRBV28	TGTGCCAGCAGTCCGCTAGGGGGGTACGAGCAGTACTTC	CASSPLGGYEQYF
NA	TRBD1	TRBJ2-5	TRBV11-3	TGTGCCAGCACCTCGGACAGGGACGGTCAAGAGACCCAGTACTTC	CASTSDRDGQETQYF
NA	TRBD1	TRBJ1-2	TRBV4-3	TGCGCCAGCAGCCTGTCGACAGGGCTCTATGGCCACACCTTC	CASSLSTGLYGHTF
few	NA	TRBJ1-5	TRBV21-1	TGTGCCAGCAGCAAAGAGGGCCCGTCCTTGGGGCCCCAGCATTTT	CASSKEGPSLGPQHF
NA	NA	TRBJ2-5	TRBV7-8	TGTGCCAGCAGCTTAGCGCAGGCGGAGGAAGAGACCCAGTACTTC	CASSLAQAEEETQYF
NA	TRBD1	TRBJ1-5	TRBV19	TGTGCCAGTACTCGACAGGGGGCAAGCAATCAGCCCCAGCATTTT	CASTRQGASNQPQHF
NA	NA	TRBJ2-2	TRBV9	TGTGCCAGCAGCGTAGTGTACACCGGGGAGCTGTTTTTT	CASSVVYTGELFF
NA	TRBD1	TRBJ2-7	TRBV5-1	TGCGCCAGCAGCCTGACAGGGTACGAGCAGTACTTC	CASSLTGYEQYF
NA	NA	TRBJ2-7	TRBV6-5	TGTGCCAGCAGCCCCGGACAGAAAGACTACGAGCAGTACTTC	CASSPGQKDYEQYF
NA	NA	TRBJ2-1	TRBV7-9	TGTGCCAGCAGACCAGTGACAGGCGGGGGTGAGCAGTTCTTC	CASRPVTGGGEQFF
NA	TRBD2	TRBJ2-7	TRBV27	TGTGCCAGCAGTTTACGGCTAGCGGGAGTAGCCGAGCAGTACTTC	CASSLRLAGVAEQYF
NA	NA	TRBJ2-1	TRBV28	TGTGCCAGCAGTCGGGTTAATAAGCAATTCTCCTACAATGAGCAGTTCTTC	CASSRVNKQFSYNEQFF
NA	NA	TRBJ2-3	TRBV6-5	TGTGCCAGCAGTCCGACAGGAGATAGCACAGATACGCAGTATTTT	CASSPTGDSTDTQYF
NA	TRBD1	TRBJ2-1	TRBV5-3	TGTGCCAGAAGCTGCAAGGGACAGAGCTCCTACAATGAGCAGTTCTTC	CARSCKGQSSYNEQFF
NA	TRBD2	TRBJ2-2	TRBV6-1	TGTGCCAGCAGTGAAGTCGGGGGGAACGGGGAGCTGTTTTTT	CASSEVGGNGELFF
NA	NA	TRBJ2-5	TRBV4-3	TGCGCCAGCAGCCAAGGTTACCAAGAGACCCAGTACTTC	CASSQGYQETQYF
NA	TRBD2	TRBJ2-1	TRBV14	TGTGCCAGCAGCAAACGACTAGCCGCCAGCTCCTACAATGAGCAGTTCTTC	CASSKRLAASSYNEQFF
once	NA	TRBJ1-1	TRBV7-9	TGTGCCAGCAGCCCCCCAGGGATCTCCAACACTGAAGCTTTCTTT	CASSPPGISNTEAFF
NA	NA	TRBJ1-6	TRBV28	TGTGCCAGCAGTTCCCTGGGGTCTAGCTATAATTCACCCCTCCACTTT	CASSSLGSSYNSPLHF
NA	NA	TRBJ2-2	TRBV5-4	TGTGCCAGCAGCTTCGGGGCGGACACCGGGGAGCTGTTTTTT	CASSFGADTGELFF
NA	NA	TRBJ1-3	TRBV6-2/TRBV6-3	TGTGCCAGCAGCCAGGGAGGCACCATATATTTT	CASSQGGTIYF
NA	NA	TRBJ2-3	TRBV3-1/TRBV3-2	TGTGCCAGCAGCCAAGGCTCAGATACGCAGTATTTT	CASSQGSDTQYF
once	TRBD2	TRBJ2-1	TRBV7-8	TGTGCCAGCAGCTCCCTTAAGCTGTGGTATTCGGGAGGGTCCTACAATGAGCAGTTCTTC	CASSSLKLWYSGGSYNEQFF
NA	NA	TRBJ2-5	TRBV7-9	TGTGCCAGCAACAAACGGCGAGAGACCCAGTACTTC	CASNKRRETQYF
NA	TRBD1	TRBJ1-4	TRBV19	TGTGCCAGTAGTATAGCTGGTCGGGACAGGGCTTATGAAAAACTGTTTTTT	CASSIAGRDRAYEKLFF
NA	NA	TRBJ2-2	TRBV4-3	TGCGCCAGCAGCCAAGATTGGGAAGGCGCGAACACCGGGGAGCTGTTTTTT	CASSQDWEGANTGELFF
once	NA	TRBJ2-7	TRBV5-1	TGCGCCAGCAGCTTGGTCACTAGCCACTTCTACGAGCAGTACTTC	CASSLVTSHFYEQYF
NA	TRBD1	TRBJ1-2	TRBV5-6	TGTGCCAGCCAGCGGGACAGGGCGACCACCTTC	CASQRDRATTF
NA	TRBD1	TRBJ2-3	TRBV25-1	TGTGCCAGCAGTGTAACAGGGGCAGATACGCAGTATTTT	CASSVTGADTQYF
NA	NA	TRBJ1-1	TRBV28	TGTGCCAGCAGCTTCGGCACTGAAGCTTTCTTT	CASSFGTEAFF
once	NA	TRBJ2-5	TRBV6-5	TGTGCCAGCAGTTACTCGGAGAACTACACCCCAGAGACCCAGTACTTC	CASSYSENYTPETQYF
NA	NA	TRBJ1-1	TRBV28	TGTGCCAGCAGTTTGGGGACCTTGAGGGACACTGAAGCTTTCTTT	CASSLGTLRDTEAFF
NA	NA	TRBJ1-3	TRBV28	TGTGCCAGCAGCGTGAAACCTACAGGTAGCGGAAACACCATATATTTT	CASSVKPTGSGNTIYF
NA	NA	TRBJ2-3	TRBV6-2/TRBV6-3	TGTGCCAGCAGTTACGCTTCTAGCACAGATACGCAGTATTTT	CASSYASSTDTQYF